The 27 T cell receptor beta chains given below trace back to one sample, sequenced in a study of blood T cell repertoires in COVID-19. Method: immunoSEQ multiplex PCR; TCRdb's copy keeps in-frame clones and lacks some. Here the sample spans 60,000 to 95,000 clones, under 95% being singletons. Sequencing was carried out using peripheral blood. The receptors shown here come from a human donor in a cohort sampled during active COVID-19.

The genes are TRBV7-9 and TRBJ1-2; the match to TRBD1 covers 7 bases. Trimming cost V 6 bases and J 0 bases; bases outside gene matches: 4. Germline values: CDR1 SEHNR, CDR2 FQNEAQ (reference sequence). This CDR3 is built from 14 residues. The CDR3: CASRLGTANYGYTF. DNA of the CDR3: TGTGCCAGCAGGTTGGGGACAGCTAACTATGGCTACACCTTC.

The chain uses TRBV7-9 and TRBJ1-5; weak D call: TRBD1 (5 bases). Germline V gene data show CDR1 as SEHNR and CDR2 as FQNEAQ (reference sequence). This CDR3 spans 13 amino acids. Trimming left V 2 bases short and J 6 bases short, with 8 bases between. In DNA form, the CDR3 reads TGTGCCAGCAGCTTAAGTCAGGGTCAGCCCCAGCATTTT. Residues: CASSLSQGQPQHF. Variable domain in full (rest from reference TRBV7-9 and TRBJ1-5): DTGVSQNPRHKITKRGQNVTFRCDPISEHNRLYWYRQTLGQGPEFLTYFQNEAQLEKSRLLSDRFSAERPKGSFSTLEIQRTEQGDSAMYLCASSLSQGQPQHFGDGTRLSIL.

CDR3 nucleotide sequence: TGTGCCACCAGCAGAGATCCGGCCGGCAGGGGATCTGAAGCTTTCTTT. This translates into CATSRDPAGRGSEAFF. The V and J genes are TRBV15 and TRBJ1-1; maybe TRBD1 (6 bases). The CDR3 loop spans 16 amino acids. V gave up 0 bases and J gave up 6 bases, with 17 bases separating them. From germline, CDR1 is LNHNV and CDR2 YYDKDF (reference sequence).

The chain combines TRBV4-1 with TRBJ1-1; D gene ambiguous. The CDR3 is 11 amino acids. The V and J ends lost 0 bases and 8 bases respectively, with 4 bases between them. Germline V gene data show CDR1 as MGHRA and CDR2 as YSYEKL. This CDR3 reads CASSQETEAFF. The CDR3 DNA is TGCGCCAGCAGCCAAGAGACAGAAGCTTTCTTT.

The chain combines TRBV3-1 (or the pseudogene TRBV3-2) with TRBJ2-3, with TRBD2 identical over 14 bases. This CDR3 has 15 residues. Germline CDR1 is LGHDT and CDR2 is YNNKEL (reference sequence). After removal of 3 bases from V and 5 bases from J, the junction contained 1 base not matched to a gene. The CDR3 region is CASSHGTSGGDTQYF. The DNA of the CDR3 is TGTGCCAGCAGCCACGGGACTAGCGGGGGAGATACGCAGTATTTT.

This clone occurred many times. The chain couples TRBV19 to TRBJ2-5; D is possibly TRBD1 (5 bases). The CDR3 has 14 residues. V was shortened by 8 bases and J by 1 base, with 14 bases between the two germline ends. In germline, CDR1 is LNHDA, CDR2 SQIVND (reference sequence). The CDR3 nucleotides are TGTGCCAGTTCGGACACCAACCTCCAAGAGACCCAGTACTTC. Amino acid sequence: CASSDTNLQETQYF. The full variable domain, its missing parts supplied by reference TRBV19 and TRBJ2-5, is DGGITQSPKYLFRKEGQNVTLSCEQNLNHDAMYWYRQDPGQGLRLIYYSQIVNDFQKGDIAEGYSVSREKKESFPLTVTSAQKNPTAFYLCASSDTNLQETQYFGPGTRLLVL.

This sequence joins TRBV5-1 and TRBJ2-1; tentatively, D is TRBD2 (6 bases). Germline V lookup: CDR1 SGHRS, CDR2 YFSETQ. Deletions cut 4 bases from V and 7 bases from J, with 18 bases between. The CDR3 length is 15 residues. The CDR3 sequence is CASSPTEGRRNEQFF. For the CDR3, the DNA is TGCGCCAGCAGCCCAACGGAGGGACGCCGAAATGAGCAGTTCTTC.

This chain uses TRBV2 with TRBJ1-2; possibly TRBD1 for D (6 bases). Germline CDR1 reads SNHLY; CDR2 reads FYNNEI. V shed 4 bases and J shed 1 base, with 13 bases lying between them. CDR3 size: 15 residues. The CDR3 sequence: CASSATGTDNYGYTF. The CDR3 nucleotides read TGTGCCAGCAGTGCAACAGGGACGGATAACTATGGCTACACCTTC.

V usage is TRBV6-2 or TRBV6-3 and J usage is TRBJ2-1; 7 bases fit TRBD2. Germline CDR1 MNHEY, CDR2 SVGEGT. V gave up 0 bases and J gave up 3 bases; unmatched junction bases: 2. CDR3 length: 15 amino acids. CDR3 region: CASSYSGGGYNEQFF. CDR3 in DNA: TGTGCCAGCAGTTACTCTGGGGGGGGCTACAATGAGCAGTTCTTC.

This chain uses TRBV5-1 with TRBJ2-1; 9 bases map to TRBD1. Germline CDR1 SGHRS, CDR2 YFSETQ. CDR3 length: 14 residues. V lost 6 bases and J lost 5; bases outside the gene matches: 6. The CDR3 is CASNPTGGNNEQFF. The DNA of the CDR3 is TGCGCCAGCAATCCGACAGGGGGTAACAATGAGCAGTTCTTC.

This clone was observed a few times. This sequence joins TRBV19 and TRBJ2-7; 12 positions match TRBD1. V was clipped by 7 bases and J by 6 bases; unmatched bases: 7. Germline V gives CDR1 LNHDA, CDR2 SQIVND (reference sequence). The CDR3 has 14 residues. The CDR3 region has the DNA TGTGCCAGTAAGGGGGGACAGGGGGCTGGCGAGCAGTACTTC. The encoded protein is CASKGGQGAGEQYF.

This chain joins TRBV4-1 and TRBJ1-5; D perhaps matches TRBD1 (6 bases). V was clipped by 3 bases and J by 0 bases, with 18 bases between them. Germline V CDR1 and CDR2: MGHRA, YSYEKL. The CDR3 has 18 residues. The CDR3 DNA follows: TGCGCCAGCAGCCATTCCGGGACACCAAGCTATAGCAATCAGCCCCAGCATTTT. Protein: CASSHSGTPSYSNQPQHF.

The V and J genes are TRBV15 and TRBJ2-5; 8 bases line up with TRBD1. Germline loops: CDR1 LNHNV, CDR2 YYDKDF (reference sequence). The CDR3 extends over 15 amino acids. After removal of 3 bases from V and 3 bases from J, the junction contained 6 bases not matched to a gene. The CDR3 loop reads CATSSGRTGKETQYF. DNA of the CDR3: TGTGCCACCAGCAGCGGGCGGACAGGGAAAGAGACCCAGTACTTC.

This clone was seen just once. V usage is TRBV23-1 and J usage is TRBJ1-2; D is possibly TRBD1 (6 bases). TRBV23-1 is an ORF, with its function uncertain. V shed 4 bases and J shed 2 bases, with 11 bases lying between them. The CDR3 spans 14 residues. The CDR3, as DNA: TGCGCCAGCAGTCTCACAGGGACCAACTATGGCTACACCTTC. Protein sequence: CASSLTGTNYGYTF.

The chain is built from TRBV15 and TRBJ1-1; D not resolved. Germline-derived CDR1 and CDR2 are LNHNV and YYDKDF (reference sequence). The V gene lost 3 bases and the J gene lost 5 bases, with 16 bases spanning the gap. This CDR3 is built from 15 residues. The CDR3 sequence is CATSSERPTRTEAFF. DNA for the CDR3: TGTGCCACCAGCAGTGAGAGACCTACGAGGACTGAAGCTTTCTTT.

The V and J genes are TRBV6-5 and TRBJ2-3; D remains unclear. Germline V gene lookup returns CDR1 MNHEY and CDR2 SVGAGI. Trimming left V 8 bases short and J 2 bases short, with 11 bases between. The CDR3 loop spans 13 amino acids. CDR3 DNA: TGTGCCAGCGGTTCAAGCGCCACAGATACGCAGTATTTT. Its protein is CASGSSATDTQYF.

The CDR3 bases are TGTGCCAGCAGCTTAGGACCGACTAGCGGAAGCACAGATACGCAGTATTTT. It encodes CASSLGPTSGSTDTQYF. This sequence joins TRBV11-2 and TRBJ2-3; TRBD2 aligns across 9 bases. Losses at the gene ends were 1 base for V and 0 bases for J; bases not matched to a gene: 5. The CDR3 totals 17 residues. Per the germline V gene, CDR1 is SGHAT and CDR2 is FQNNGV.

The chain recombines TRBV9 with TRBJ1-1, with D possibly matching TRBD1 (5 bases). V was clipped by 1 base and J by 1 base, with 8 bases between them. CDR1 SGDLS and CDR2 YYNGEE come from the germline V gene. There are 14 residues in the CDR3. The CDR3: CASSVHGQNTEAFF. The CDR3 DNA is TGTGCCAGCAGCGTACATGGACAGAACACTGAAGCTTTCTTT.

V gene TRBV10-3 combines with J gene TRBJ1-5; tentative D call: TRBD1 (6 bases). CDR3 length equals 15 residues. CDR1 and CDR2 from the germline V gene are ENHRY and SYGVKD. The V and J ends lost 2 bases and 5 bases respectively, with 13 bases between them. This CDR3 reads CAISEDWGGYQPQHF. DNA of the CDR3: TGTGCCATCAGTGAGGATTGGGGGGGCTATCAGCCCCAGCATTTT.

The chain links TRBV4-2 to TRBJ1-5; 7 nucleotides align to TRBD1. The V gene's germline CDR1 is LGHNA and CDR2 YNFKEQ. The length of the CDR3 is 13 residues. V shed 8 bases, J shed 3 bases, and the junction held 4 bases outside the gene matches. The CDR3, as DNA: TGTGCCAGCGGGGGACAGAACAATCAGCCCCAGCATTTT. Its translation: CASGGQNNQPQHF.

The rearrangement uses TRBV3-1 (or the pseudogene TRBV3-2) and TRBJ1-2; weak D call: TRBD1 (6 bases). Germline V gives CDR1 LGHDT, CDR2 YNNKEL (reference sequence). CDR3 size: 15 residues. V lost 4 bases, J lost 4 bases, and 16 bases lay in between. The CDR3 DNA reads as TGTGCCAGCAGCCCTCAACTCAGGGACATCTATGGCTACACCTTC. Protein sequence: CASSPQLRDIYGYTF.

The gene calls are TRBV4-2 and TRBJ2-2; the D gene is possibly TRBD2 (7 bases). CDR3 length: 19 residues. CDR1 and CDR2 from the germline V gene are LGHNA and YNFKEQ. V was cut by 1 base and J by 4 bases, with 22 bases left in between. The CDR3, as DNA: TGTGCCAGCAGCCAAGTCAGAGGGGGGGGCAGATCGAGCACCGGGGAGCTGTTTTTT. Protein product: CASSQVRGGGRSSTGELFF.

The J gene is TRBJ2-7, the V gene TRBV14; D might be TRBD2 (5 bases). With 6 bases removed from V and 9 bases from J, the gap between germline ends came to 15 bases. Germline CDR1 SGHDN, CDR2 FVKESK. The CDR3 totals 12 residues. This chain's CDR3 is CASRRDPGVQYF. CDR3 sequence (DNA): TGTGCCAGCAGACGGGATCCCGGCGTGCAGTACTTC.

The chain has TRBV7-2 and TRBJ1-1, with 9 bases fitting TRBD1. CDR3 length equals 12 residues. Trimming removed 6 bases from V and 8 bases from J; junction bases left unmatched: 4. Germline assignment: CDR1 SGHTA and CDR2 FQGNSA. The CDR3 DNA reads TGTGCCAGCAGGAGGACAGGGGTCGAAGCTTTCTTT. Amino acids: CASRRTGVEAFF. Variable domain in full (rest from reference TRBV7-2 and TRBJ1-1): GAGVSQSPSNKVTEKGKDVELRCDPISGHTALYWYRQSLGQGLEFLIYFQGNSAPDKSGLPSDRFSAERTGGSVSTLTIQRTQQEDSAVYLCASRRTGVEAFFGQGTRLTVV.

This clone appeared a few times. V and J are TRBV7-2 and TRBJ1-5; D remains ambiguous. The V end lost 3 bases, the J end lost 5 bases, and 17 bases lay between the germline ends. Per the germline V gene, CDR1 is SGHTA and CDR2 is FQGNSA. The CDR3 totals 16 residues. CDR3 sequence: CASSLAGLPRDQPQHF. In DNA, the CDR3 is TGTGCCAGCAGCTTGGCCGGACTTCCAAGGGATCAGCCCCAGCATTTT.

CDR3: CASSSGTGGGTGELFF. CDR3 DNA: TGCGCCAGCAGCTCAGGGACAGGGGGCGGCACCGGGGAGCTGTTTTTT. J is TRBJ2-2 and V is TRBV5-1; 12 positions agree with TRBD1. The V gene end was trimmed by 3 bases and the J gene end by 4 bases; junction bases not matched to a gene: 4. Germline V gives CDR1 SGHRS, CDR2 YFSETQ. The CDR3 length is 16 residues.

This clone has a handful of counts. This chain connects TRBV7-9 to TRBJ1-5, with D hard to call. V lost 6 bases and J 7 bases, leaving 16 bases between the germline ends. CDR1 is SEHNR, CDR2 FQNEAQ, per germline (reference sequence). This CDR3 is built from 14 residues. CDR3 sequence: CASSGPLKSQPQHF. The CDR3 bases are TGTGCCAGCAGTGGGCCTCTAAAGTCGCAGCCCCAGCATTTT.